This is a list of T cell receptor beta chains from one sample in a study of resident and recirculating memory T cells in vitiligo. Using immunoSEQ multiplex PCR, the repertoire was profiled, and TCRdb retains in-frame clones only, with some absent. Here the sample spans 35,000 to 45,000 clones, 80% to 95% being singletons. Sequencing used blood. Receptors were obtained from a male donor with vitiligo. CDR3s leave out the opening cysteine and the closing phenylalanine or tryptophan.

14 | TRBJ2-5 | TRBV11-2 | ASSPGTSGGGETQY
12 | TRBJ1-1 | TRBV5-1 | ASSIQVPNTEAF
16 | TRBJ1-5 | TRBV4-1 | ASSQFHSGGLRNQPQH
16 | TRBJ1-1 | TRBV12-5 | ASGFHKDSLPMNTEAF
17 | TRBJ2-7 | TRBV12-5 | ASGLVPFTGQVMSYEQY
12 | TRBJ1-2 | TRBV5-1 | ASSLGQPNYGYT
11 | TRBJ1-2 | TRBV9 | ASSQGTNYGYT
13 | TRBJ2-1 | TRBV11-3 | ASSLEGAIPNEQF
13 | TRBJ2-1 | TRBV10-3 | AISGLASSYNEQF
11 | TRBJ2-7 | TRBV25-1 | ASSDRVTYEQY
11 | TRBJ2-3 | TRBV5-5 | ASSANWLDTQY
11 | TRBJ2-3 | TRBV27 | ASSWGHTDTQY
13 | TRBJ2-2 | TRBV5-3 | ARSLDETNTGELF
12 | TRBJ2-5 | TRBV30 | AWSVDGGGETQY
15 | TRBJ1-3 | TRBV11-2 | ASSTPRGPAARNTIY
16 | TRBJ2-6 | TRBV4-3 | ASSLEPTGLAGANVLT
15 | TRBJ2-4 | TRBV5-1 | ASSWPDRVATKNIQY
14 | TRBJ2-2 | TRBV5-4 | ASSPPGQGNTGELF
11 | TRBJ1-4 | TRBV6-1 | ASIDRLHEKLF
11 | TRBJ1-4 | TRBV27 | ASTYRSGEKLF
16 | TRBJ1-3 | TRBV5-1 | ASSRLIQTGRAGNTIY
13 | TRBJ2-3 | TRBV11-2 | ASRSGLSYTDTQY
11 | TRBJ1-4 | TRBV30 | AWSRQGAEKLF
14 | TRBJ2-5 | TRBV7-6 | ASSLGGGTPKETQY
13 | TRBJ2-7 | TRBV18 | ASSPLRTTGYEQY
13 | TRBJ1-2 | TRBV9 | ASSVAGTGGTGYT
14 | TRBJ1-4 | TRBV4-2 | ASSQDQNGGSEKLF
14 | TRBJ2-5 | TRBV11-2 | ASSLGLAGSQETQY
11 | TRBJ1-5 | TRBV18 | ASSPGGDQPQH
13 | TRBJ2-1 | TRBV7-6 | ASSLGARSYNEQF
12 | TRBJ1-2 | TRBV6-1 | ASSDWDSPYGYT
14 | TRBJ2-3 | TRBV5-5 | ASSYRQGVLQDTQY
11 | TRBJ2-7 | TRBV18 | ASSPRGLEEQY
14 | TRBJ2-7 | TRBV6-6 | ASSYVFRDRGHEQY
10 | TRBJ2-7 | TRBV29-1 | SVGTGPYEQY
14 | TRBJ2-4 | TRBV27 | ASSPPGQGNKNIQY
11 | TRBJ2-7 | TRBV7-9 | ASSIDSGLAVH
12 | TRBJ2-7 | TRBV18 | ASSLGTAAYEQY
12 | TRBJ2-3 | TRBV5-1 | ASIPDSSTDTQY
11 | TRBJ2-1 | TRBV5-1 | ASSVGEYNEQF
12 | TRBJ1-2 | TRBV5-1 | ASSYSGTAYGYT
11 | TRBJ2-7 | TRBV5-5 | ASSFVVGNEQY
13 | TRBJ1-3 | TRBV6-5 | ASRITGLAGNTIY
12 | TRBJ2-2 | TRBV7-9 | ASSPRRGSGELF
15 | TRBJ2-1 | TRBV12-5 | ASGYPWVAGAASEQF
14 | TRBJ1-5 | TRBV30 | AWSAPTVTGNQPQH
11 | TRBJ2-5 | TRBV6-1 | ASSQDYQETQY
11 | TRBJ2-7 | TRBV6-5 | ASSTSDRSEQY